This is a list of T cell receptor beta chains from one sample in a study of shared clonotypes between healthy human individuals. Profiling relied on immunoSEQ multiplex PCR, and the TCRdb table lists in-frame clones only, not all of them. The repertoire holds about 640,000 clones, around 72% seen once, with approximately 1.8% in the top ten. The sample comprised memory CD4+ T cells sorted from blood. Source of these receptors: a woman aged 30 to 39 in good health. CDR3s include the opening cysteine and the closing phenylalanine or tryptophan. Each record gives: V gene, J gene, CDR3 protein.

TRBV4-1,TRBJ2-3,CASSQGVRDTQYF
TRBV28,TRBJ1-1,CASSTYVRGRTEAFF
TRBV7-2,TRBJ1-2,CASSLAREGTLFYGYTF
TRBV7-2,TRBJ1-4,CASSLESTGSVEKLFF
TRBV7-8,TRBJ1-1,CASSPREGTEAFF
TRBV7-9,TRBJ2-7,CASSLATSGTAVEQYF
TRBV5-1,TRBJ2-3,CASSLTSGSGADTQYF
TRBV10-3,TRBJ1-1,CAISDIAPSRTEAFF
TRBV5-4,TRBJ1-2,CASSSTGKSQGYTF
TRBV28,TRBJ1-5,CASSHRGDNQPQHF
TRBV9,TRBJ2-1,CASSAPGTRFTYNEQFF
TRBV10-1,TRBJ2-3,CASSENTDTQYF
TRBV5-4,TRBJ2-7,CASSLDGSGSYEQYF
TRBV25-1,TRBJ2-7,CASSESLGGSSYEQYF
TRBV19,TRBJ1-4,CASSIGTGGRKLFF
TRBV28,TRBJ2-7,CASSLPGGPYEQYF
TRBV12-5,TRBJ2-2,CASGLVRGGRGRTGELFF
TRBV18,TRBJ2-7,CASSPGTSGRDEQYF
TRBV19,TRBJ2-1,CASSMGSHHVNEQFF
TRBV29-1,TRBJ1-3,CSVVQGSSGNTIYF
TRBV28,TRBJ2-1,CASTPWRRAYNEQFF
TRBV10-3,TRBJ2-7,CAIRGTGVTMQYF
TRBV10-3,TRBJ1-3,CATRGTEDSGNTIYF
TRBV28,TRBJ2-5,CASSPRAGLETQYF
TRBV30,TRBJ1-6,CAWRTWSSYNSPLHF
TRBV6-5,TRBJ2-7,CASSPPTYEQYF
TRBV27,TRBJ2-3,CASMRLPVGADTQYF
TRBV6-6,TRBJ1-2,CASSQQRYSGGTF
TRBV19,TRBJ1-5,CASRWSGGNQPQHF
TRBV29-1,TRBJ2-3,CSVEDQTGLATDTQYF
TRBV5-1,TRBJ2-7,CASSLGTSSYEQYF
TRBV4-1,TRBJ2-7,CASSQKGRAYEQYF
TRBV4-2,TRBJ2-1,CASSQDKEAGHNEQFF
TRBV7-2,TRBJ2-7,CASRPSGIYEQYF
TRBV30,TRBJ2-1,CAWSPTLEYNEQFF
TRBV6-5,TRBJ1-2,CASSYSTLRGYTF
TRBV14,TRBJ2-2,CASSQGHRGVTGELFF
TRBV7-9,TRBJ2-1,CASSPLTINEQFF
TRBV6-1,TRBJ2-5,CASSEHRGGAQYF
TRBV10-1,TRBJ2-1,CASSGAGRREEQFF
TRBV6-1,TRBJ1-1,CASLMESFTEAFF
TRBV28,TRBJ1-2,CASSAGDNYGYTF
TRBV6-1,TRBJ1-5,CASSELWSNQPQHF
TRBV4-1,TRBJ2-1,CASSREGGEQFF